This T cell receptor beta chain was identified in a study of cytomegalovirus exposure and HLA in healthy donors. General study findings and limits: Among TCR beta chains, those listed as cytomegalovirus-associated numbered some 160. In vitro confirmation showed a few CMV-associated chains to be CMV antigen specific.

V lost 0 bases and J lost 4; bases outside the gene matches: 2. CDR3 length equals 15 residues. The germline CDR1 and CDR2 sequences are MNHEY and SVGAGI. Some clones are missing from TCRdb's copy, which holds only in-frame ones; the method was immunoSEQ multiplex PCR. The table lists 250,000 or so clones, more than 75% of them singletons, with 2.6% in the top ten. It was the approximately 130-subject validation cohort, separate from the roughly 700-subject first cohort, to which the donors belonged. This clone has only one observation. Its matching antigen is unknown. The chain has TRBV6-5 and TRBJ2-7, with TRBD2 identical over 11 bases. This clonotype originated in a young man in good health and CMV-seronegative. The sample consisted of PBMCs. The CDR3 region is CASSYSPSGGYEQYF. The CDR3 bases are TGTGCCAGCAGTTACTCGCCTAGCGGGGGGTACGAGCAGTACTTC.